The TCR beta chain under discussion was sequenced for a study of blood T cell repertoires in COVID-19. Study details: Collection of acute and convalescent COVID-19 samples took place in the United States, Italy and Spain.

The germline CDR1 and CDR2 sequences are MGHDK and SYGVNS. V shed 0 bases and J shed 2 bases, with 14 bases lying between them. CDR3 length equals 16 residues. Enrolled through a virtual design, the participants were between 18 and 89 years of age and came from about two dozen US areas. Sequencing was performed with immunoSEQ multiplex PCR; in TCRdb, only in-frame clones are kept and a portion is missing. The data show 180,000 or so clones, around 91% seen once. The clonotype comes from a woman aged 18-29 years who had recovered from COVID-19. The gene calls are TRBV25-1 and TRBJ2-7; a weak D match, TRBD2 (5 bases). Material: PBMCs or T cells enriched from blood (not recorded which). The CDR3 protein is CASSEYPGKPTYEQYF. CDR3 bases: TGTGCCAGCAGTGAATATCCGGGAAAGCCTACCTACGAGCAGTACTTC.